This T cell receptor (beta chain) came from a study of siplizumab effects on memory and regulatory T cells. Study findings and constraints: Alloreactive clones mapping to unstimulated subsets formed only a minor fraction. Confirmation that proliferating Tregs from siplizumab cultures had suppressive function was not obtained. The mean Treg-derived percentage of mappable alloreactive CD4+ clones was 55% to 80% with siplizumab compared with 25% to 30% in controls. With siplizumab, cumulative frequency of CD4+ memory-derived alloreactive sequences dropped significantly.

Worth noting for this clone: Antigen specificity is unknown.

The protocol was immunoSEQ multiplex PCR, while the TCRdb copy is restricted to in-frame clones and leaves out a portion. The sample comprises roughly 56,000 clones, approximately 93% of which are singletons, and less than 40% rests with the top ten. Germline lookup yields CDR1 SGDLS and CDR2 YYNGEE. Germline trimming cut 0 bases from V and 7 bases from J; bases unmatched to any gene: 11. This CDR3 is 17 amino acids long. Sequenced input: CD8+ T cells sorted from blood. This TCR was sampled from a human donor in good health. The rearrangement joins TRBV9 to TRBJ1-4, with 8 positions matching TRBD1. In nucleotides, the CDR3 is TGTGCCAGCAGCGTAGCTGTAGGGGGCCAGGGGGCTGAAAAACTGTTTTTT. Protein product: CASSVAVGGQGAEKLFF.